A single sample is the source of the 13 T cell receptor beta chains below, sequenced in a study of Graves' ophthalmopathy and Graves' hyperthyroidism. The authors amplified TCR beta CDR3 regions from RNA transcripts. Second-round multiplex PCR came after first-round RT-PCR with HTBI primers. TCRdb re-derived calls from the multiplex PCR reads in MiXCR, one entry per CDR3 protein. The repertoire holds 620,000 or so distinct CDR3 sequences, with 20% to 25% as singletons. Sequencing used peripheral blood. Every receptor here comes from a woman between 18 and 30 years old with stable Graves' hyperthyroidism. Some clones in this sample may be carry-over from other donors' samples.

This clonotype was observed at least ten times. This chain connects TRBV28 to TRBJ2-5; D assignment may be TRBD1 or TRBD2 (5 bases each). With 6 bases removed from V and 5 bases from J, the gap between germline ends came to 25 bases. The germline V gene has CDR1 MDHEN and CDR2 SYDVKM. The CDR3 sequence is 17 residues long. Written as DNA, the CDR3 is TGTGCCAGCAGCCCCGCACCGGGACGGCGGCAGAGGGAGACCCAGTACTTC. Protein product: CASSPAPGRRQRETQYF.

The gene calls are TRBV2 and TRBJ1-2; D gene ambiguous. Trimming shortened V by 3 bases and J by 7 bases, and 12 bases separated the two germline ends. Germline CDR1 reads SNHLY; CDR2 reads FYNNEI. This CDR3 has 13 amino acids. The CDR3 is CASSDEGGGGYTF. The DNA for the CDR3 is TGTGCCAGCAGTGACGAGGGTGGCGGTGGCTACACCTTC.

This clonotype was seen many times. The CDR3 DNA is TGTGCCAGCAGCCCACAGAACACTGAAGCTTTCTTT. Translated: CASSPQNTEAFF. The chain is built from TRBV18 and TRBJ1-1; D remains ambiguous. Germline CDR1 reads KGHSH; CDR2 reads LQKENI. V was trimmed by 8 bases and J by 1 base, leaving 8 bases between them. This CDR3 comprises 12 residues.

In its sample, this clonotype was seen many times. This rearrangement joins TRBV7-2 to TRBJ1-3, with TRBD1 as a possible D gene (5 bases). The V gene's germline CDR1 is SGHTA and CDR2 FQGNSA. V was cut by 5 bases and J by 0 bases, with 8 bases left in between. This CDR3 has 14 amino acids. CDR3 sequence reads: CASSRDVSGNTIYF. CDR3 nucleotides: TGTGCCAGCAGCAGGGACGTCTCTGGAAACACCATATATTTT.

This clonotype was seen repeatedly, ten times or more. This chain joins TRBV29-1 and TRBJ2-2; D gene unclear. V lost 6 bases to trimming and J lost 3 bases, with 5 bases between them. The CDR3 spans 11 residues. Germline CDR1 is SQVTM and CDR2 is ANQGSEA. DNA for the CDR3: TGCAGCGTCCCGTACACCGGGGAGCTGTTTTTT. Amino acids: CSVPYTGELFF.

A note on this clonotype: This may be a read error, as it is one base from a much larger clone. The rearrangement links TRBV28 to TRBJ2-2; 8 bases match TRBD1. The CDR3 sequence is 12 residues long. Germline V gene lookup returns CDR1 MDHEN and CDR2 SYDVKM. The CDR3 region is CASVTGAGELLF. CDR3 DNA sequence: TGTGCCAGCGTGACAGGGGCCGGGGAGCTGTTGTTT.

This clonotype was counted many times. V gene TRBV28 combines with J gene TRBJ1-5; D is ambiguous. Germline V gene sequence: CDR1 MDHEN, CDR2 SYDVKM. The CDR3 consists of 11 residues. Trimming removed 5 bases from V and 9 bases from J, with 8 bases in between. CDR3 sequence: CASSEGRPQHF. CDR3 bases: TGTGCCAGCAGTGAAGGGAGGCCCCAGCATTTT.

This clonotype showed up many times. The rearrangement links TRBV12-3 or TRBV12-4 to TRBJ1-5; perhaps TRBD1 as D (6 bases). The V end lost 3 bases, the J end lost 2 bases, and 11 bases lay between the germline ends. The CDR3 contains 15 residues. DNA of the CDR3: TGTGCCAGCAGTTTCAGGGGTGGCGGCAATCAGCCCCAGCATTTT. As protein: CASSFRGGGNQPQHF.

This clonotype showed up many times. This rearrangement joins TRBV5-1 to TRBJ1-2, with 9 bases matching TRBD1. The J segment lost 10 bases and the V segment lost 0 bases, leaving 10 bases of the junction unmatched. The CDR3 totals 15 residues. Per the germline V gene, CDR1 is SGHRS and CDR2 is YFSETQ. The CDR3, as DNA: TGCGCCAGCAGCTTGGACGCCGGGACAGGGAGGGACTACACCTTC. Its protein product is CASSLDAGTGRDYTF.

This clonotype was detected a few times. Here the CDR3 DNA reads TGTGCCAGCAGTTTACTTCCCACGGGGGGGCTTTCCTACGAGCAGTACTTC. As protein: CASSLLPTGGLSYEQYF. The rearrangement links TRBV28 to TRBJ2-7; 8 bases line up with TRBD2. J gave up 1 base and V 2 bases, and 10 bases lay outside the gene matches. The germline V gene has CDR1 MDHEN and CDR2 SYDVKM. The CDR3 is made up of 17 amino acids.

The chain carries TRBV28 and TRBJ1-6; D remains ambiguous. Trimming stripped 5 bases from V and 6 bases from J, with 17 bases between. Per germline, CDR1 MDHEN and CDR2 SYDVKM. The CDR3 spans 16 residues. The CDR3 protein is CASSPLWRLGNSPLHF. Here the CDR3 DNA reads TGTGCCAGCAGTCCCCTTTGGAGGCTCGGTAATTCACCCCTCCACTTT. Combining the CDR3 with reference TRBV28 and TRBJ1-6 gives the whole variable domain DVKVTQSSRYLVKRTGEKVFLECVQDMDHENMFWYRQDPGLGLRLIYFSYDVKMKEKGDIPEGYSVSREKKERFSLILESASTNQTSMYLCASSPLWRLGNSPLHFGNGTRLTVT.

This clonotype was counted at least ten times. CDR3 sequence: CASSSAAGSYGYTF. The CDR3 coding sequence is TGTGCCAGCAGCTCGGCCGCAGGCTCCTATGGCTACACCTTC. This chain links TRBV13 with TRBJ1-2; the D is unclear. CDR1 and CDR2 from the germline V gene are PRHDT and FYEKMQ (reference sequence). CDR3 length equals 14 residues. Trimming cost V 4 bases and J 4 bases, with 13 bases left between them.

This clonotype appeared many times. This chain connects TRBV7-2 to TRBJ2-3; D remains ambiguous. This CDR3 contains 13 residues. V lost 4 bases to trimming and J lost 0 bases, with 5 bases between them. Germline V gene lookup returns CDR1 SGHTA and CDR2 FQGNSA. The CDR3 DNA follows: TGTGCCAGCAGCTCATATAGCACAGATACGCAGTATTTT. Encoded protein: CASSSYSTDTQYF.